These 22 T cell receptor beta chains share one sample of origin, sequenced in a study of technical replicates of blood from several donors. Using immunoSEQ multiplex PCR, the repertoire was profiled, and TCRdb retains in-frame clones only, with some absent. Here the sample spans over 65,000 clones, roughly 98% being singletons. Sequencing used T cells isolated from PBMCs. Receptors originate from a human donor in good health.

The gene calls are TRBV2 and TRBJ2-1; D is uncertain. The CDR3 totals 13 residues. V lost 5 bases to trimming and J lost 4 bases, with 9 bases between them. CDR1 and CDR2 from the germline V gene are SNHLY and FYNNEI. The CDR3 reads CASSPRIYNEQFF. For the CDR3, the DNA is TGTGCCAGCAGTCCCAGGATTTACAATGAGCAGTTCTTC.

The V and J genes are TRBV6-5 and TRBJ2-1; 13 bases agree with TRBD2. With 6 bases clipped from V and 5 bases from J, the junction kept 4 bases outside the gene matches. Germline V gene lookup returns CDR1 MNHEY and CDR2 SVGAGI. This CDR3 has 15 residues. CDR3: CASRGTSGTHNEQFF. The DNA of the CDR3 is TGTGCCAGCAGGGGGACTAGCGGGACCCACAATGAGCAGTTCTTC.

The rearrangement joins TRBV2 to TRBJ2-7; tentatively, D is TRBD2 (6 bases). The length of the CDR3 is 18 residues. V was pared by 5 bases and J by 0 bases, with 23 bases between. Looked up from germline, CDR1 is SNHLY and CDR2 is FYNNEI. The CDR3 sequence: CASSKRTTGLLSSYEQYF. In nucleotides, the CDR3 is TGTGCCAGCAGTAAGAGGACAACGGGACTCTTGAGCTCCTACGAGCAGTACTTC.

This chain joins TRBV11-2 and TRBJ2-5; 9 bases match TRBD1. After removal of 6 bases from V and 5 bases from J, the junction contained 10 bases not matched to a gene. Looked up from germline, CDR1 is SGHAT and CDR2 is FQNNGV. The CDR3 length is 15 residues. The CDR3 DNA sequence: TGTGCCAGCAGTCTCGGACAGGGGATTAGGGAGACCCAGTACTTC. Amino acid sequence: CASSLGQGIRETQYF. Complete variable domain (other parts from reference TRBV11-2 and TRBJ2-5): EAGVAQSPRYKIIEKRQSVAFWCNPISGHATLYWYQQILGQGPKLLIQFQNNGVVDDSQLPKDRFSAERLKGVDSTLKIQPAKLEDSAVYLCASSLGQGIRETQYFGPGTRLLVL.

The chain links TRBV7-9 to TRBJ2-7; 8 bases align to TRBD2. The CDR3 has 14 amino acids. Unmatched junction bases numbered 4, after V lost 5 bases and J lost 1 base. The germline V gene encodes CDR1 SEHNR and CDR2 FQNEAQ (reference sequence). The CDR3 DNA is TGTGCCAGCAGCCCGCGGGGGGAATCCTACGAGCAGTACTTC. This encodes CASSPRGESYEQYF.

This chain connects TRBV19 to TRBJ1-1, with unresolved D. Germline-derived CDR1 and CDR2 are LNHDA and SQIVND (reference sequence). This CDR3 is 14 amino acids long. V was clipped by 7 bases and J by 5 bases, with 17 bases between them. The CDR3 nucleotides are TGTGCCAGTACCCCGGGGATGGTTGGGACTGAAGCTTTCTTT. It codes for CASTPGMVGTEAFF.

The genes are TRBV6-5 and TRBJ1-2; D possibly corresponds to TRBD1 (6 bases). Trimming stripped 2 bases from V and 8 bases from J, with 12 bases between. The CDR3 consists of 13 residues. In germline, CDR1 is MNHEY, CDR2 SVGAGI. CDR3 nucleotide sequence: TGTGCCAGCAGTTACGAACAGGGTTTGGGCTACACCTTC. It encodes CASSYEQGLGYTF.

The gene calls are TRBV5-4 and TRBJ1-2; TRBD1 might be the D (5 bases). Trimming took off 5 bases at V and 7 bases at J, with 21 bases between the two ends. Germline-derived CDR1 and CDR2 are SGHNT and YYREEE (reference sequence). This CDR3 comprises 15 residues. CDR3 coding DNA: TGTGCCAGCAGGGGGGGATTAACCCCCCGGGGTGGCTACACCTTC. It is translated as CASRGGLTPRGGYTF.

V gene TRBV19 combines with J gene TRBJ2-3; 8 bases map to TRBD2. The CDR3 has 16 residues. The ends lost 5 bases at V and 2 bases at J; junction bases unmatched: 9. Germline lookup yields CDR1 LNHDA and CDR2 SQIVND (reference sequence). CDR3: CASSALKLAVTDTQYF. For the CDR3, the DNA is TGTGCCAGTAGTGCCCTTAAACTAGCGGTCACAGATACGCAGTATTTT.

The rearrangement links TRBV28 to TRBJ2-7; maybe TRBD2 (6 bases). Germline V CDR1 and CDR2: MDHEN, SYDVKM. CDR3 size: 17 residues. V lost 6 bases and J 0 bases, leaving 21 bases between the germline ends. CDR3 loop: CASRANRWGESSYEQYF. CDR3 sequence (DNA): TGTGCCAGCAGAGCCAACAGGTGGGGGGAGAGCTCCTACGAGCAGTACTTC.

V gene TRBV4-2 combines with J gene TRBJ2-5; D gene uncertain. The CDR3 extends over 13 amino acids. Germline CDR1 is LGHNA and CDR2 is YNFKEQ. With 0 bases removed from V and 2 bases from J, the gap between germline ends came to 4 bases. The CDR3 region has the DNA TGTGCCAGCAGCCAAGACTTACAAGAGACCCAGTACTTC. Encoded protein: CASSQDLQETQYF.

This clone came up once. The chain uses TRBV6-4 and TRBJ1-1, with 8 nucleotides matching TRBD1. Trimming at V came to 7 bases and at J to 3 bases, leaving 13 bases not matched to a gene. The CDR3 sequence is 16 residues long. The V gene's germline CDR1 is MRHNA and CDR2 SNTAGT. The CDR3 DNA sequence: TGTGCCAGCACAAAGACTCCGACAGGGGATTACACTGAAGCTTTCTTT. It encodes CASTKTPTGDYTEAFF.

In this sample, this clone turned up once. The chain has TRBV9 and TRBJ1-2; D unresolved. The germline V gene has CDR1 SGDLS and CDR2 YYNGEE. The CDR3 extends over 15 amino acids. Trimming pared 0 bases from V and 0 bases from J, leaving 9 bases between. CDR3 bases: TGTGCCAGCAGCGTAGACGGGTCAGCTAACTATGGCTACACCTTC. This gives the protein CASSVDGSANYGYTF.

CDR3 nucleotides: TGTGCCAGCAGCTGGATAGCGGGGGCCAATGAGCAGTTCTTC. Translation gives CASSWIAGANEQFF. The chain is built from TRBV7-9 and TRBJ2-1; 9 positions agree with TRBD2. The CDR3 spans 14 residues. Germline CDR1 reads SEHNR; CDR2 reads FQNEAQ (reference sequence). The V gene end was trimmed by 4 bases and the J gene end by 6 bases; junction bases not matched to a gene: 4.

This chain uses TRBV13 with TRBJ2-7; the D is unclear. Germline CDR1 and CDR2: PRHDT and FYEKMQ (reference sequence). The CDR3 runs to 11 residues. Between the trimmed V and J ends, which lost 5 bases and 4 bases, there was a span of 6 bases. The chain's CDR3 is CASSLRYEQYF. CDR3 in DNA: TGTGCCAGCAGCCTTCGTTACGAGCAGTACTTC.

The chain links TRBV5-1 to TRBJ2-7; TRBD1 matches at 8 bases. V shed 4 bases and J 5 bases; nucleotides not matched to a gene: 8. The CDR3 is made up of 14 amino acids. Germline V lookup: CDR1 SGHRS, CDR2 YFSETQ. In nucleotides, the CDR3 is TGCGCCAGCAGCAACTTCCAGGGGGCAAACGAGCAGTACTTC. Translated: CASSNFQGANEQYF.

The CDR3 DNA reads TGTGCCAGCAGACCCCAACTAGCGGGGGATTACGAGCAGTACTTC. It specifies CASRPQLAGDYEQYF. This sequence joins TRBV7-9 and TRBJ2-7; 11 bases agree with TRBD2. The CDR3 totals 15 residues. Trimming cost V 6 bases and J 4 bases; bases outside gene matches: 8. The V gene's germline CDR1 is SEHNR and CDR2 FQNEAQ (reference sequence).

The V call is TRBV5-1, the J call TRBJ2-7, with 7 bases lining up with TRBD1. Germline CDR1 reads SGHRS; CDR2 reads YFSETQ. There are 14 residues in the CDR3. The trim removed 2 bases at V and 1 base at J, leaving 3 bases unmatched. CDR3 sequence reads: CASSLGTESYEQYF. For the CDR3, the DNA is TGCGCCAGCAGCTTAGGGACAGAATCCTACGAGCAGTACTTC.

Here the CDR3 reads CASSLAPSQQGKEQYF. The CDR3, as DNA: TGTGCCAGCAGTTTAGCCCCATCCCAACAGGGGAAGGAGCAGTACTTC. The genes are TRBV28 and TRBJ2-7, with 7 bases lining up with TRBD1. Losses at the gene ends were 2 bases for V and 7 bases for J; bases not matched to a gene: 14. Germline V gene sequence: CDR1 MDHEN, CDR2 SYDVKM. This CDR3 region has 16 residues.

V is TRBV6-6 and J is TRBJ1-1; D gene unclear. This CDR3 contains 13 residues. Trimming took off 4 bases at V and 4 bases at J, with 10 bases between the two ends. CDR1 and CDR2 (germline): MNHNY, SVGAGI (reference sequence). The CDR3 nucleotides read TGTGCCAGCAGTTCCCACCTTAGCACTGAAGCTTTCTTT. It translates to CASSSHLSTEAFF.

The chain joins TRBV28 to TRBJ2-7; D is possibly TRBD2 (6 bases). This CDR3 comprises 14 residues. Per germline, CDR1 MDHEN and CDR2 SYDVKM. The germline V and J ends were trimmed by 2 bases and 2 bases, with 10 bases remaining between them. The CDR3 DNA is TGTGCCAGCAGTTTAGCGGGGAATACCTACGAGCAGTACTTC. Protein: CASSLAGNTYEQYF.

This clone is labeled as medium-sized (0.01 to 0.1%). CDR3 sequence (DNA): TGTGCCAGCAGCTTAGAGGGCCGGTCTGGAAGCTATGGCTACACCTTC. Its translation is CASSLEGRSGSYGYTF. The J gene is TRBJ1-2, the V gene TRBV11-3, with unresolved D. Germline-derived CDR1 and CDR2 are SGHNT and YENEEA. The CDR3 runs to 16 residues. V dropped 0 bases and J dropped 4 bases, with 15 bases sitting between them.